Given below is one T cell receptor (beta chain) in context. This record comes from a study of T cell changes during pregnancy in multiple sclerosis. The method was immunoSEQ multiplex PCR; TCRdb's version includes in-frame clones alone and lacks a portion of them. This sample has 38,000 or so clones, with over 75% found just once. The CDR3 runs to 12 residues. Germline V gene sequence: CDR1 MNHNY, CDR2 SVGAGI (reference sequence). V was pared by 6 bases and J by 4 bases, with 9 bases between. This receptor was obtained from a female donor with multiple sclerosis, enrolled in a pregnancy study. The chain has TRBV6-6 and TRBJ2-5; a weak D match, TRBD2 (5 bases). The input for sequencing was CD8+ T cells from peripheral blood mononuclear cells, taken before pregnancy. The chain's CDR3 is CASRGLAETQYF. CDR3 DNA sequence: TGTGCCAGCAGAGGGCTAGCAGAGACCCAGTACTTC.